Listed below are T cell receptor beta chains from one sample, sequenced in a study of blood T cells in healthy people across ages. TCRdb re-called the 5' RACE reads with MiXCR, one entry per CDR3 protein. The sample holds 750,000 to 950,000 distinct CDR3 sequences, roughly 29% seen once. This same sample was also part of a study on T cells of mothers and their children.

Sequencing was performed on blood. The receptor source for this set is a woman between 40 and 50 years old in good health. Each CDR3 is given with its conserved first and last residue. The order of the fields is clone size, D gene, V gene, J gene, CDR3 length, CDR3 protein, CDR3 DNA. The D gene is left open where the match is weak. Rows give clone size only sometimes, using once, few, many, or a class for an expanded clone.

.	TRBD2	TRBV7-6	TRBJ2-7	14	CASSPSSGSYEQYF	TGTGCCAGCAGCCCCTCTAGCGGGAGCTACGAGCAGTACTTC
.	TRBD1	TRBV4-3	TRBJ1-3	15	CASSQDPGGRNTIYF	TGCGCCAGCAGCCAAGATCCAGGGGGGAGAAACACCATATATTTT
.	.	TRBV12-3/TRBV12-4	TRBJ2-3	15	CASSLGTAGWDTQYF	TGTGCCAGCAGTTTAGGGACAGCCGGATGGGATACGCAGTATTTT
.	TRBD2	TRBV7-3	TRBJ2-1	15	CASSTAGGLINEQFF	TGTGCCAGCAGCACAGCGGGGGGGCTCATCAATGAGCAGTTCTTC
.	.	TRBV11-3	TRBJ2-1	16	CASSRQDPPHYNEQFF	TGTGCCAGCAGCCGACAGGACCCACCCCACTACAATGAGCAGTTCTTC
many	TRBD1	TRBV28	TRBJ2-5	14	CASSFDRGQETQYF	TGTGCCAGCAGTTTCGACAGGGGTCAAGAGACCCAGTACTTC
many	TRBD2	TRBV7-3	TRBJ2-1	15	CASSLELAGGNEQFF	TGTGCCAGCAGCTTAGAACTAGCGGGGGGAAATGAGCAGTTCTTC
.	.	TRBV29-1	TRBJ2-3	14	CSAATGFLADTQYF	TGCAGCGCCGCGACAGGTTTCCTGGCAGATACGCAGTATTTT
.	.	TRBV15	TRBJ2-7	12	CATSRDGQEQYF	TGTGCCACCAGCAGAGATGGGCAGGAGCAGTACTTC
.	.	TRBV6-2/TRBV6-3	TRBJ2-7	13	CVSSYSSYNEQYF	TGTGTCAGCAGTTACAGCTCCTACAATGAGCAGTACTTC
.	.	TRBV5-1	TRBJ1-2	12	CASSLGDSGYTF	TGCGCCAGCAGCTTGGGGGACTCTGGCTACACCTTC
many	.	TRBV28	TRBJ2-7	14	CATSTGPSSYEQYF	TGTGCCACCTCAACTGGGCCGAGCTCCTACGAGCAGTACTTC
.	TRBD2	TRBV4-2	TRBJ2-1	16	CASSPRGLADNNEQFF	TGTGCCAGCAGCCCCCGCGGACTAGCGGATAACAATGAGCAGTTCTTC
.	.	TRBV7-9	TRBJ1-5	15	CASSPAGIGNQPQHF	TGTGCCAGCAGCCCAGCAGGGATAGGCAATCAGCCCCAGCATTTT
many	TRBD1	TRBV7-6	TRBJ2-7	15	CASSSRQGAGYEQYF	TGTGCCAGCAGCAGCAGACAGGGGGCGGGCTACGAGCAGTACTTC
.	TRBD1	TRBV7-9	TRBJ1-2	16	CASSETSRTGVYGYTF	TGTGCCAGCAGCGAGACCTCCCGGACAGGGGTATATGGCTACACCTTC
few	.	TRBV5-6	TRBJ2-1	12	CASSTDSNEQFF	TGTGCCAGCAGCACCGACAGCAATGAGCAGTTCTTC
many	.	TRBV3-1	TRBJ1-6	15	CASSRGGASNSPLHF	TGTGCCAGCAGCCGAGGAGGGGCCTCCAATTCACCCCTCCACTTT
.	.	TRBV7-9	TRBJ1-5	15	CASSPIGGRDQPQHF	TGTGCCAGCAGCCCGATTGGGGGTAGGGATCAGCCCCAGCATTTT
.	TRBD1	TRBV12-3/TRBV12-4	TRBJ2-5	14	CASSLRDRQETQYF	TGTGCCAGCAGTCTCCGGGACAGACAAGAGACCCAGTACTTC
many	TRBD1	TRBV28	TRBJ2-7	17	CASSAPRQGAGSFEQYF	TGTGCCAGCAGTGCACCAAGACAGGGGGCAGGGTCCTTCGAGCAGTACTTC
few	TRBD2	TRBV7-2	TRBJ2-5	15	CASRTLGTSGGVQYF	TGTGCCAGCAGGACCCTCGGGACTAGCGGGGGGGTTCAGTACTTC
.	TRBD1	TRBV20-1	TRBJ2-7	15	CSAKGAREQLYEQYF	TGCAGTGCTAAGGGGGCGAGGGAGCAGTTATACGAGCAGTACTTC
few	.	TRBV6-2/TRBV6-3	TRBJ1-4	13	CASRRSTNEKLFF	TGTGCCAGCAGGCGGTCAACTAATGAAAAACTGTTTTTT
.	.	TRBV7-9	TRBJ1-4	12	CASSRTEAKLFF	TGTGCCAGCAGCCGAACAGAGGCAAAACTGTTTTTT
.	.	TRBV11-2	TRBJ1-6	15	CASSLEGRINSPLHF	TGTGCCAGCAGCTTAGAGGGTCGGATTAATTCACCCCTCCACTTT
few	.	TRBV9	TRBJ2-3	15	CASSVGPQSTDTQYF	TGTGCCAGCAGCGTAGGTCCCCAATCCACAGATACGCAGTATTTT
.	.	TRBV20-1	TRBJ1-3	13	CSARAGSGNTIYF	TGCAGTGCTAGGGCAGGCTCTGGAAACACCATATATTTT
many	TRBD1	TRBV3-1	TRBJ2-7	15	CASSHTGTGVHEQYF	TGTGCCAGCAGCCATACCGGGACAGGGGTCCACGAGCAGTACTTC
.	TRBD2	TRBV20-1	TRBJ2-5	15	CSARRPQRGPETQYF	TGCAGTGCTAGGAGGCCGCAGCGGGGGCCGGAGACCCAGTACTTC
many	.	TRBV15	TRBJ2-7	16	CATSRRAGVDSYEQYF	TGTGCCACCAGCCGACGAGCAGGGGTTGACTCCTACGAGCAGTACTTC
.	.	TRBV10-3	TRBJ2-1	13	CVTTTISYNEQFF	TGTGTCACCACTACGATCTCCTACAATGAGCAGTTCTTC
many	.	TRBV6-2/TRBV6-3	TRBJ2-1	14	CASTARGSYNEQFF	TGTGCCAGCACGGCCAGGGGCTCCTACAATGAGCAGTTCTTC
many	.	TRBV5-1	TRBJ2-1	14	CASSLLGLPDEQFF	TGCGCCAGCAGCTTATTGGGTCTACCCGATGAGCAGTTCTTC